The clone carrying this T cell receptor beta chain has a count of ten or more. Its antigen is still unknown. The CDR3 loop spans 15 amino acids. Losses at the gene ends were 6 bases for V and 8 bases for J; bases not matched to a gene: 14. The data were taken from a study of T-cell reconstitution after alpha-beta-depleted transplantation in children. Study conclusions and caveats: T cells produced anew were the main source of T-cell counts and diversity one year after transplant.

Unique molecular identifiers tagged the TCRbeta library. One entry per CDR3 protein results from TCRdb running MiXCR on the PCR reads. The table includes hundreds of thousands of distinct CDR3 sequences, approximately 8.9% detected once. The clonotype comes from a male patient younger than 18 who had a stem cell transplant for acute lymphoblastic leukemia, so the T cells may come from the graft donor. The source material was PBMCs, mostly from graft donor cells, sampled 180 days after TCRalphabeta/CD19-depleted stem cell transplant. The chain couples TRBV12-3 or TRBV12-4 to TRBJ1-1, with 8 bases lining up with TRBD1. This CDR3 is CASSFGTDRVREAFF. In DNA, the CDR3 is TGTGCCAGCAGCTTCGGCACGGACAGGGTTCGGGAAGCTTTCTTT.